Here is one TCR beta chain with its context. Vbeta (60) and Jbeta (13) primers were used in the PCR. Profiled with immunoSEQ multiplex PCR; TCRdb holds only in-frame clones, not every one. The profile shows nearly 300,000 clones, more than 80% of them singletons. The ends were cut back, 3 bases at V and 1 base at J, with 19 bases in the middle. CDR3 size: 18 residues. The germline CDR1 and CDR2 sequences are LGHNA and YNFKEQ. These data originate in a study of cytomegalovirus exposure and HLA in healthy donors. The receptor's source is a man between 35 and 55 years old in good health and CMV-seropositive. The chain is built from TRBV4-2 and TRBJ2-1; D might be TRBD2 (6 bases). The specimen was PBMCs. The CDR3 region has the DNA TGTGCCAGCAGCCACCCGAGGGAGGATGTGGGGTCCTACAATGAGCAGTTCTTC. Encoded protein: CASSHPREDVGSYNEQFF.